This TCR beta chain appears in the sequencing data of a study of blood T cells in healthy people across ages. Looked up from germline, CDR1 is DFQATT and CDR2 is SNEGSKA (reference sequence). V was trimmed by 0 bases and J by 2 bases, leaving 15 bases between them. CDR3 length equals 16 residues. The second PCR ran about 7 to 12 cycles with a sample-barcoded 5' primer and J-beta primers. TCRdb called the 5' RACE reads again in MiXCR, with one record for every CDR3 protein. The sample lists around 990,000 distinct CDR3 sequences; more than 30% were seen once. Sequencing used blood. V usage is TRBV20-1 and J usage is TRBJ2-3; possibly TRBD2 for D (6 bases). The sequence derives from a man younger than 35 in good health. In nucleotides, the CDR3 is TGCAGTGCTAGAGATGTAGGGCGGGGCCACACAGATACGCAGTATTTT. Its translation is CSARDVGRGHTDTQYF.